Listed below are T cell receptor beta chains from one sample, sequenced in a study of blood T cell repertoires in COVID-19. The protocol was immunoSEQ multiplex PCR, while the TCRdb copy is restricted to in-frame clones and leaves out a portion. The data show tens of thousands of clones, 84% seen once. The sequenced material came from peripheral blood. The origin of the receptors is a man in his sixties with acute or convalescent COVID-19. The CDR3 runs from the conserved cysteine through the conserved F or W. Each record gives: D gene, clone size, V gene, J gene, CDR3 DNA, CDR3 protein. D genes are given only for firm matches. Where a row states a size, it is once, few, many or the class of an expanded clone; other rows omit it.

d_gene: NA; abundance: NA; v_gene: TRBV28; j_gene: TRBJ2-5; CDR3nt: TGTGCCAGCAGTTTCAGCCAAGAGACCCAGTACTTC; CDR3aa: CASSFSQETQYF
d_gene: TRBD2; abundance: NA; v_gene: TRBV5-1; j_gene: TRBJ2-3; CDR3nt: TGCGCCAGCAGCTTGGCCGGGGGGGATACGCAGTATTTT; CDR3aa: CASSLAGGDTQYF
d_gene: NA; abundance: NA; v_gene: TRBV7-9; j_gene: TRBJ1-6; CDR3nt: TGTGCCAGCAGCCCACTGGGGGGTAATTCACCCCTCCACTTT; CDR3aa: CASSPLGGNSPLHF
d_gene: TRBD2; abundance: NA; v_gene: TRBV2; j_gene: TRBJ2-2; CDR3nt: TGTGCCAGCAGCGGGGGGGTCTACCCCGGGGAGCTGTTTTTT; CDR3aa: CASSGGVYPGELFF
d_gene: NA; abundance: NA; v_gene: TRBV7-9; j_gene: TRBJ2-3; CDR3nt: TGTGCCAGCAGCCTTGGACTGGGGAGGTCAGATACGCAGTATTTT; CDR3aa: CASSLGLGRSDTQYF
d_gene: TRBD2; abundance: NA; v_gene: TRBV11-1; j_gene: TRBJ2-3; CDR3nt: TGTGCCAGCAGCCACTGGGGGGGGGATACGCAGTATTTT; CDR3aa: CASSHWGGDTQYF
d_gene: NA; abundance: once; v_gene: TRBV6-6; j_gene: TRBJ1-5; CDR3nt: TGTGCCAGCAGCCGTGGTGGGGCCGGCAATCAGCCCCAGCATTTT; CDR3aa: CASSRGGAGNQPQHF
d_gene: TRBD1; abundance: NA; v_gene: TRBV28; j_gene: TRBJ2-1; CDR3nt: TGTGCCAGCAGTGTACCGGGACAGGGGGGCCATGAGCAGTTCTTC; CDR3aa: CASSVPGQGGHEQFF
d_gene: TRBD2; abundance: once; v_gene: TRBV5-4; j_gene: TRBJ2-5; CDR3nt: TGTGCCAGCAGCTTGGTGTCAGCGGGGGGGCTGGAGACCCAGTACTTC; CDR3aa: CASSLVSAGGLETQYF
d_gene: NA; abundance: NA; v_gene: TRBV7-9; j_gene: TRBJ1-3; CDR3nt: TGTGCCAGCAGCGCAGGGACTATAACCACTCTGGGAAACACCATATATTTT; CDR3aa: CASSAGTITTLGNTIYF
d_gene: NA; abundance: NA; v_gene: TRBV4-1; j_gene: TRBJ2-5; CDR3nt: TGCGCCAGCAGCCAAGATAAAGAGACCCAGTACTTC; CDR3aa: CASSQDKETQYF
d_gene: TRBD1; abundance: NA; v_gene: TRBV2; j_gene: TRBJ2-1; CDR3nt: TGTGCCAGCAGCGCCGGGACAGGGCTAACGAATGAGCAGTTCTTC; CDR3aa: CASSAGTGLTNEQFF
d_gene: TRBD2; abundance: once; v_gene: TRBV7-6; j_gene: TRBJ2-7; CDR3nt: TGTGCCAGCAGCCTGGTCGATCTGGGAGGGCAGGGATTCTACGAGCAGTACTTC; CDR3aa: CASSLVDLGGQGFYEQYF
d_gene: NA; abundance: once; v_gene: TRBV28; j_gene: TRBJ1-5; CDR3nt: TGTGCCAGCAGAAAGACGGACTTCAAATCGGGCAATCAGCCCCAGCATTTT; CDR3aa: CASRKTDFKSGNQPQHF
d_gene: NA; abundance: NA; v_gene: TRBV2; j_gene: TRBJ1-1; CDR3nt: TGTGCCAGCAGCCGCCAGGCAACTGAAGCTTTCTTT; CDR3aa: CASSRQATEAFF
d_gene: NA; abundance: few; v_gene: TRBV7-8; j_gene: TRBJ1-1; CDR3nt: TGTGCCAGCAGCTCGAACGGATATATACAGGGAGTGAACACTGAAGCTTTCTTT; CDR3aa: CASSSNGYIQGVNTEAFF
d_gene: TRBD1; abundance: NA; v_gene: TRBV7-9; j_gene: TRBJ1-1; CDR3nt: TGTGCCAGCAGGCCTCCGGCAGGGGGAAACACTGAAGCTTTCTTT; CDR3aa: CASRPPAGGNTEAFF
d_gene: TRBD1; abundance: NA; v_gene: TRBV6-5; j_gene: TRBJ1-6; CDR3nt: TGTGCCAGCAGTTACTCGAATAGAGGGGGCTTTTCACCCCTCCACTTT; CDR3aa: CASSYSNRGGFSPLHF
d_gene: NA; abundance: NA; v_gene: TRBV5-1; j_gene: TRBJ1-2; CDR3nt: TGCGCCAGCAGCTTGGTGGCGACAAGGGGTAACTATGGCTACACCTTC; CDR3aa: CASSLVATRGNYGYTF
d_gene: TRBD1; abundance: once; v_gene: TRBV7-2; j_gene: TRBJ1-5; CDR3nt: TGTGCCAGCAGCTACACGGGACAGGGGTATCAGCCCCAGCATTTT; CDR3aa: CASSYTGQGYQPQHF
d_gene: NA; abundance: once; v_gene: TRBV15; j_gene: TRBJ1-1; CDR3nt: TGTGCCACCAGCAGTGGAGGGGCAGGGAGGACTGAAGCTTTCTTT; CDR3aa: CATSSGGAGRTEAFF
d_gene: NA; abundance: once; v_gene: TRBV9; j_gene: TRBJ2-2; CDR3nt: TGTGCCAGCAGCGTAGCCCCTCCGGGGAACACCGGGGAGCTGTTTTTT; CDR3aa: CASSVAPPGNTGELFF
d_gene: NA; abundance: NA; v_gene: TRBV29-1; j_gene: TRBJ1-2; CDR3nt: TGCAGCGCCGTGACAGGTCCCCATGGCTACACCTTC; CDR3aa: CSAVTGPHGYTF
d_gene: NA; abundance: NA; v_gene: TRBV6-5; j_gene: TRBJ2-1; CDR3nt: TGTGCCAGCAGTTACGACAGGAGCTCCTACAATGAGCAGTTCTTC; CDR3aa: CASSYDRSSYNEQFF
d_gene: TRBD1; abundance: NA; v_gene: TRBV6-2/TRBV6-3; j_gene: TRBJ2-7; CDR3nt: TGTGCCAGCAGTTTCTCGGTACAGGGGTACGAGCAGTACTTC; CDR3aa: CASSFSVQGYEQYF
d_gene: NA; abundance: NA; v_gene: TRBV12-5; j_gene: TRBJ1-1; CDR3nt: TGTGCTAGTGGTTTGACCTTTAGTGAAGCTTTCTTT; CDR3aa: CASGLTFSEAFF
d_gene: TRBD1; abundance: NA; v_gene: TRBV5-6; j_gene: TRBJ2-7; CDR3nt: TGTGCCAGCAGCCCAACGACCGGGACAGGGTACTACGAGCAGTACTTC; CDR3aa: CASSPTTGTGYYEQYF
d_gene: TRBD2; abundance: NA; v_gene: TRBV7-2; j_gene: TRBJ2-5; CDR3nt: TGTGCCAGCAGCTTACGGCGGGGGTTGGAGACCCAGTACTTC; CDR3aa: CASSLRRGLETQYF
d_gene: NA; abundance: NA; v_gene: TRBV7-3; j_gene: TRBJ2-1; CDR3nt: TGTGCCAGCAGCTTAAAGGGTAGCGTACTCACGACAAATGAGCAGTTCTTC; CDR3aa: CASSLKGSVLTTNEQFF
d_gene: NA; abundance: NA; v_gene: TRBV29-1; j_gene: TRBJ1-2; CDR3nt: TGCAGCGTCGGCCAGGGGTACTATGGCTACACCTTC; CDR3aa: CSVGQGYYGYTF
d_gene: TRBD1; abundance: once; v_gene: TRBV7-9; j_gene: TRBJ1-1; CDR3nt: TGTGCCGCGCTCGTCACGGACAGGGGAGGGGTCACTGAAGCTTTCTTT; CDR3aa: CAALVTDRGGVTEAFF
d_gene: NA; abundance: NA; v_gene: TRBV10-3; j_gene: TRBJ2-3; CDR3nt: TGTGCCATCAGTGAGTCGGGACTTGGGACAGATACGCAGTATTTT; CDR3aa: CAISESGLGTDTQYF
d_gene: NA; abundance: NA; v_gene: TRBV2; j_gene: TRBJ2-7; CDR3nt: TGTGCCAGCAGCCGAGGACAGTCCTACGAGCAGTACTTC; CDR3aa: CASSRGQSYEQYF
d_gene: NA; abundance: NA; v_gene: TRBV5-1; j_gene: TRBJ1-4; CDR3nt: TGCGCCAGCAGCTTGGCCGTTCAGGGAGGCGAAAAACTGTTTTTT; CDR3aa: CASSLAVQGGEKLFF
d_gene: TRBD1; abundance: NA; v_gene: TRBV7-3; j_gene: TRBJ2-1; CDR3nt: TGTGCCAGCAGCCCAACCGGACAGGGGGGGTACAATGAGCAGTTCTTC; CDR3aa: CASSPTGQGGYNEQFF
d_gene: NA; abundance: NA; v_gene: TRBV7-6; j_gene: TRBJ2-2; CDR3nt: TGTGCCAGCAGCCTCCGAATAAGGGACACCGACTCCGCGAACACCGGGGAGCTGTTTTTT; CDR3aa: CASSLRIRDTDSANTGELFF
d_gene: TRBD1; abundance: NA; v_gene: TRBV9; j_gene: TRBJ1-1; CDR3nt: TGTGCCAGCAGCGGCCGGGACAGGGGTAGTACTGAAGCTTTCTTT; CDR3aa: CASSGRDRGSTEAFF
d_gene: NA; abundance: NA; v_gene: TRBV29-1; j_gene: TRBJ2-7; CDR3nt: TGCAGCGTTGAAGAGGACACTTCTGGCTCCTACGAGCAGTACTTC; CDR3aa: CSVEEDTSGSYEQYF
d_gene: NA; abundance: few; v_gene: TRBV27; j_gene: TRBJ2-1; CDR3nt: TGTGCCAGCAGTTTATGGGCAGGGGTCACGTACAATGAGCAGTTCTTC; CDR3aa: CASSLWAGVTYNEQFF
d_gene: NA; abundance: NA; v_gene: TRBV5-6; j_gene: TRBJ2-2; CDR3nt: TGTGCCAGCAGCTTGGGCAGGGCGATCGGGGAGCTGTTTTTT; CDR3aa: CASSLGRAIGELFF
d_gene: TRBD1; abundance: NA; v_gene: TRBV6-2/TRBV6-3; j_gene: TRBJ2-1; CDR3nt: TGTGCCAGCAGTTACTCGTTAGGACAGGTCTCCTACAATGAGCAGTTCTTC; CDR3aa: CASSYSLGQVSYNEQFF
d_gene: TRBD1; abundance: NA; v_gene: TRBV4-1; j_gene: TRBJ1-6; CDR3nt: TGCGCCAGCAGCCTGTCAGGACAGGGAAATTCACCCCTCCACTTT; CDR3aa: CASSLSGQGNSPLHF
d_gene: NA; abundance: NA; v_gene: TRBV2; j_gene: TRBJ1-5; CDR3nt: TGTGCCAGCAGTTCCTTATCTCAGCCCCAGCATTTT; CDR3aa: CASSSLSQPQHF
d_gene: TRBD1; abundance: NA; v_gene: TRBV5-1; j_gene: TRBJ1-4; CDR3nt: TGCGCCAGCAGCATTACAGGGGACACAACTAATGAAAAACTGTTTTTT; CDR3aa: CASSITGDTTNEKLFF
d_gene: NA; abundance: NA; v_gene: TRBV5-3; j_gene: TRBJ2-7; CDR3nt: TGTGCCAGAAGCCCCCCGCTAGGACAAGGAAGGTACGAGCAGTACTTC; CDR3aa: CARSPPLGQGRYEQYF
d_gene: TRBD1; abundance: NA; v_gene: TRBV19; j_gene: TRBJ2-7; CDR3nt: TGTGCCAGTAGTATCGGGACAGGACCCTCCTACGAGCAGTACTTC; CDR3aa: CASSIGTGPSYEQYF
d_gene: NA; abundance: NA; v_gene: TRBV7-2; j_gene: TRBJ1-3; CDR3nt: TGTGCCAGCAGCCCGGGGGGAGGGTCTGGAAACACCATATATTTT; CDR3aa: CASSPGGGSGNTIYF
d_gene: TRBD2; abundance: few; v_gene: TRBV4-3; j_gene: TRBJ2-5; CDR3nt: TGCGCCAGCAGCCAAGATTACGGACTAGTCTGGGGAGAGACCCAGTACTTC; CDR3aa: CASSQDYGLVWGETQYF
d_gene: NA; abundance: NA; v_gene: TRBV25-1; j_gene: TRBJ1-1; CDR3nt: TGTGCCAGCACGGACAGCATGAACACTGAAGCTTTCTTT; CDR3aa: CASTDSMNTEAFF
d_gene: NA; abundance: NA; v_gene: TRBV6-5; j_gene: TRBJ2-2; CDR3nt: TGTGCCAGCAGTTTAACAGGCTACAGCACCGGGGAGCTGTTTTTT; CDR3aa: CASSLTGYSTGELFF
d_gene: TRBD1; abundance: NA; v_gene: TRBV9; j_gene: TRBJ2-3; CDR3nt: TGTGCCAGCAGCGTAGACGAGGGACAGACCACAGATACGCAGTATTTT; CDR3aa: CASSVDEGQTTDTQYF
d_gene: TRBD1; abundance: NA; v_gene: TRBV6-6; j_gene: TRBJ1-1; CDR3nt: TGTGCCAGCTCGGGACAGAGGGAAGGGCAAGCTTTCTTT; CDR3aa: CASSGQREGQAFF
d_gene: NA; abundance: NA; v_gene: TRBV28; j_gene: TRBJ2-1; CDR3nt: TGTGCCAGCAGTTTAGGGACTGCTAGACCCCATGAGCAGTTCTTC; CDR3aa: CASSLGTARPHEQFF